The present T cell receptor beta chain was sequenced within a study of cytomegalovirus exposure and HLA in healthy donors. General study results and limits: A later analysis associated under 20,000 TCR beta sequences with HLA alleles at a 0.05 false discovery rate.

Remarks on this clone: Its antigen is unidentified.

Germline CDR1 SGHNT, CDR2 YYREEE (reference sequence). The J segment lost 6 bases and the V segment lost 4 bases, leaving 9 bases of the junction unmatched. The CDR3 contains 14 residues. The PCR used 60 Vbeta and 13 Jbeta primers. Some clones are missing from TCRdb's copy, which holds only in-frame ones; the method was immunoSEQ multiplex PCR. In the table there are around 44,000 clones, 87% of which are singletons. This chain joins TRBV5-4 and TRBJ2-7, with 8 bases that match TRBD1. This TCR derives from a woman aged 40 to 50 in good health and CMV-seropositive. The sample consisted of PBMCs. CDR3 region: CASSPGTGQREQYF. The CDR3 region has the DNA TGTGCCAGCAGCCCTGGGACAGGTCAACGCGAGCAGTACTTC.